A single sample gave rise to the 6 T cell receptor beta chains below, sequenced in a study of T cell repertoires in ileal Crohn's disease. Only in-frame clones appear in the TCRdb table, and some are missing; sequencing was by immunoSEQ multiplex PCR. The table has roughly 28,000 clones, roughly three quarters seen once; the top ten hold around 5.6%. Sequencing was done on a sample of ileal tissue. Source of these receptors: an adult with Crohn's disease.

The chain carries TRBV2 and TRBJ1-5; no firm D call. Deletions cut 4 bases from V and 2 bases from J, with 9 bases between. Per the germline V gene, CDR1 is SNHLY and CDR2 is FYNNEI. CDR3 length equals 14 residues. The CDR3 here is CASSGREGNQPQHF. Here the CDR3 DNA reads TGTGCCAGCAGTGGGAGGGAGGGCAATCAGCCCCAGCATTTT. Complete variable domain (other parts from reference TRBV2 and TRBJ1-5): EPEVTQTPSHQVTQMGQEVILRCVPISNHLYFYWYRQILGQKVEFLVSFYNNEISEKSEIFDDQFSVERPDGSNFTLKIRSTKLEDSAMYFCASSGREGNQPQHFGDGTRLSIL.

This clone was detected a few times. V gene TRBV7-2 combines with J gene TRBJ2-6, with D perhaps TRBD2 (6 bases). The CDR3 is made up of 18 amino acids. V was cut by 2 bases and J by 2 bases, with 16 bases left in between. In germline, CDR1 is SGHTA, CDR2 FQGNSA. The CDR3 protein is CASSLRGLGGAGANVLTF. In nucleotides, the CDR3 is TGTGCCAGCAGCTTAAGGGGCCTTGGAGGGGCTGGGGCCAACGTCCTGACTTTC.

As concerns this clone: At one end, the junction sequence differs from germline, possibly due to a read error. This chain links TRBV6-5 with TRBJ1-2, with D hard to call. The CDR3 sequence is 16 residues long. Germline V gives CDR1 MNHEY, CDR2 SVGAGI. CDR3 sequence: CASSFRRLGNNNGYTF. CDR3 sequence (DNA): TGTGCCAGCAGTTTCCGTAGACTTGGAAATAACAATGGCTACACCTTC.

This chain uses TRBV6-5 with TRBJ1-4, with 7 bases identical to TRBD1. The V gene's germline CDR1 is MNHEY and CDR2 SVGAGI. The V segment lost 7 bases and the J segment 10 bases; nucleotides outside the gene matches: 15. The CDR3 totals 15 residues. This CDR3 is CASTSPGQTAGKLFF. The CDR3 DNA is TGTGCCAGCACCTCACCGGGACAGACGGCCGGAAAACTGTTTTTT.

This clone was counted only a few times. This rearrangement joins TRBV19 to TRBJ1-1; 9 nucleotides align to TRBD1. The germline gives CDR1 LNHDA, CDR2 SQIVND (reference sequence). With 9 bases clipped from V and 8 bases from J, the junction kept 7 bases outside the gene matches. The CDR3 spans 12 residues. CDR3 region: CASHRGLREAFF. DNA for the CDR3: TGTGCCAGCCACAGGGGGCTTAGAGAAGCTTTCTTT. Supplemented by reference TRBV19 and TRBJ1-1, the full variable domain reads DGGITQSPKYLFRKEGQNVTLSCEQNLNHDAMYWYRQDPGQGLRLIYYSQIVNDFQKGDIAEGYSVSREKKESFPLTVTSAQKNPTAFYLCASHRGLREAFFGQGTRLTVV.

The V call is TRBV6-4, the J call TRBJ2-2; D ambiguous. This CDR3 is built from 13 residues. From germline, CDR1 is MRHNA and CDR2 SNTAGT. V was trimmed by 3 bases and J by 4 bases, leaving 6 bases between them. Here the CDR3 DNA reads TGTGCCAGCAGTGAAACTTCCACCGGGGAGCTGTTTTTT. Amino acid sequence: CASSETSTGELFF.